The 22 T cell receptor beta chains reported below all come from one sample, sequenced in a study of T cell responses to AZD1222 COVID-19 vaccine. Sequencing used immunoSEQ multiplex PCR; TCRdb keeps in-frame clones, though not all of them. The sample lists 150,000 or so clones, approximately 85% occurring once. The sample in question was peripheral blood, obtained on day 0 of AZD1222 vaccination. The receptors shown here come from an adult in good health.

The J gene is TRBJ1-4, the V gene TRBV7-9; no clear D. This CDR3 contains 13 residues. CDR1 is SEHNR and CDR2 is FQNEAQ in the germline V gene (reference sequence). V lost 5 bases and J 13 bases, leaving 17 bases between the germline ends. The CDR3 reads CASSLRSPGILFF. DNA for the CDR3: TGTGCCAGCAGCCTAAGGTCTCCGGGCATACTGTTTTTT.

Only one count was recorded for this clone. This chain connects TRBV2 to TRBJ1-5; a weak D match, TRBD1 (5 bases). Trimming shortened V by 3 bases and J by 5 bases, and 11 bases separated the two germline ends. CDR1 is SNHLY and CDR2 is FYNNEI in the germline V gene. The CDR3 has 14 residues. CDR3 nucleotide sequence: TGTGCCAGCAGTGATTGGGACTCCGATCAGCCCCAGCATTTT. Residues: CASSDWDSDQPQHF.

The chain combines TRBV2 with TRBJ1-1; D may be TRBD1 (5 bases). V was clipped by 7 bases and J by 5 bases, with 14 bases between them. The CDR3 sequence is 13 residues long. Germline lookup yields CDR1 SNHLY and CDR2 FYNNEI. The CDR3 bases are TGTGCCAGCACCAAGACAGCGAGTACTGAAGCTTTCTTT. Translating it yields CASTKTASTEAFF.

The CDR3 DNA reads as TGTGCCAGCAGTGAAGAGTGGGATCAGCCCCAGCATTTT. As protein: CASSEEWDQPQHF. This rearrangement joins TRBV6-1 to TRBJ1-5; no definite D call. V lost 1 base, J lost 5 bases, and 6 bases lay in between. The CDR3 runs 13 residues. Germline V gives CDR1 MNHNS, CDR2 SASEGT.

This clone was observed a handful of times. The chain links TRBV19 to TRBJ2-7; 8 nucleotides line up with TRBD1. Per the germline V gene, CDR1 is LNHDA and CDR2 is SQIVND (reference sequence). The CDR3 has 14 amino acids. V dropped 6 bases and J dropped 3; count of bases not matched to a gene: 7. The CDR3 is CASSLGTGRYEQYF. The CDR3 region has the DNA TGTGCCAGTAGCCTGGGGACAGGACGCTACGAGCAGTACTTC.

The chain has TRBV5-4 and TRBJ1-3; no definite D call. Germline V gives CDR1 SGHNT, CDR2 YYREEE (reference sequence). The ends were cut back, 4 bases at V and 2 bases at J, with 19 bases in the middle. The CDR3 loop spans 17 amino acids. This CDR3 is CASSPYGGSPAGNTIYF. In DNA, the CDR3 is TGTGCCAGCAGCCCCTACGGCGGGAGCCCGGCTGGAAACACCATATATTTT.

The DNA for the CDR3 is TGCAGCGTTGAGCTTGTTGGCGGCCGGTACAGCTCCTACAATGAGCAGTTCTTC. Its translation: CSVELVGGRYSSYNEQFF. The chain is built from TRBV29-1 and TRBJ2-1; D is ambiguous. The ends were cut back, 3 bases at V and 0 bases at J, with 21 bases in the middle. Per the germline V gene, CDR1 is SQVTM and CDR2 is ANQGSEA. This CDR3 has 18 amino acids.

The chain employs TRBV10-3 and TRBJ2-5; 7 nucleotides line up with TRBD1. The junction had 11 bases not matched to a gene; V was cut back by 4 bases and J by 6 bases. CDR1 is ENHRY and CDR2 is SYGVKD in the germline V gene. The CDR3 spans 15 residues. The CDR3 sequence is CAISAPQGSAQTQYF. CDR3 nucleotides: TGTGCCATCAGTGCGCCACAGGGGTCTGCACAGACCCAGTACTTC.

The chain joins TRBV4-1 to TRBJ1-4; D not resolved. V was clipped by 2 bases and J by 4 bases, with 11 bases between them. Germline V gene data show CDR1 as MGHRA and CDR2 as YSYEKL. This CDR3 comprises 15 residues. CDR3 loop: CASSQFGQINEKLFF. The CDR3 region has the DNA TGCGCCAGCAGCCAATTCGGTCAGATTAATGAAAAACTGTTTTTT.

The gene calls are TRBV10-3 and TRBJ2-1; 9 bases agree with TRBD1. This CDR3 comprises 14 residues. Germline CDR1 ENHRY, CDR2 SYGVKD. The V segment lost 10 bases and the J segment 0 bases; nucleotides outside the gene matches: 4. The CDR3 region is CATATGGSYNEQFF. CDR3 sequence (DNA): TGTGCCACCGCGACAGGGGGCTCCTACAATGAGCAGTTCTTC.

Here the CDR3 DNA reads TGTGCCAGCAGGAGGTCAGGGGCCGACTATGGCTACACCTTC. This translates into CASRRSGADYGYTF. This sequence joins TRBV27 and TRBJ1-2, with D perhaps matching TRBD1 (6 bases). The CDR3 consists of 14 residues. CDR1 and CDR2 from the germline V gene are MNHEY and SMNVEV (reference sequence). Trimming stripped 6 bases from V and 3 bases from J, with 14 bases between.

The rearrangement uses TRBV5-4 and TRBJ2-1; D is perhaps TRBD1 (6 bases). Germline V lookup: CDR1 SGHNT, CDR2 YYREEE (reference sequence). The V end lost 1 base, the J end lost 5 bases, and 10 bases lay between the germline ends. This CDR3 is 14 amino acids long. DNA for the CDR3: TGTGCCAGCAGCTTGATAGGGGGAAACAATGAGCAGTTCTTC. Residues: CASSLIGGNNEQFF.

CDR3 nucleotide sequence: TGTGCCAGCTCACCATGGGGCGGGAGGGCCCAAGATACGCAGTATTTT. It specifies CASSPWGGRAQDTQYF. The chain uses TRBV18 and TRBJ2-3; 9 bases agree with TRBD2. CDR1 and CDR2 (germline): KGHSH, LQKENI. Trimming removed 2 bases from V and 5 bases from J; junction bases left unmatched: 8. The CDR3 covers 16 residues. The full variable domain, rest sourced from reference TRBV18 and TRBJ2-3, is NAGVMQNPRHLVRRRGQEARLRCSPMKGHSHVYWYRQLPEEGLKFMVYLQKENIIDESGMPKERFSAEFPKEGPSILRIQQVVRGDSAAYFCASSPWGGRAQDTQYFGPGTRLTVL.

This clone was recorded once. The chain couples TRBV27 to TRBJ1-6; 9 bases agree with TRBD1. J gave up 9 bases and V 5 bases, and 5 bases lay outside the gene matches. The germline CDR1 and CDR2 sequences are MNHEY and SMNVEV (reference sequence). CDR3 size: 14 residues. The CDR3 DNA reads as TGTGCCAGCAGTCGCGGACAGGGGCCTTCACCCCTCCACTTT. This translates into CASSRGQGPSPLHF.

This clone was recorded only once. The chain carries TRBV4-2 and TRBJ2-1; TRBD2 matches 7 bases. The ends lost 2 bases at V and 5 bases at J; junction bases unmatched: 3. The CDR3 spans 14 residues. Germline V gives CDR1 LGHNA, CDR2 YNFKEQ. The DNA for the CDR3 is TGTGCCAGCAGCCAAAGCGGGAAAAACAATGAGCAGTTCTTC. This translates into CASSQSGKNNEQFF.

This clone has a handful of counts. The rearrangement links TRBV28 to TRBJ1-6, with 7 bases that match TRBD1. V was pared by 5 bases and J by 5 bases, with 6 bases of the junction left unmatched. The CDR3 runs 15 residues. Germline V gene sequence: CDR1 MDHEN, CDR2 SYDVKM. Here the CDR3 reads CASSTRDSHNSPLHF. CDR3 bases: TGTGCCAGCAGTACCCGGGACAGCCATAATTCACCCCTCCACTTT. The variable domain in full, with the rest retrieved from reference TRBV28 and TRBJ1-6, is DVKVTQSSRYLVKRTGEKVFLECVQDMDHENMFWYRQDPGLGLRLIYFSYDVKMKEKGDIPEGYSVSREKKERFSLILESASTNQTSMYLCASSTRDSHNSPLHFGNGTRLTVT.

The rearrangement links TRBV7-9 to TRBJ2-6, with D possibly matching TRBD1 (5 bases). The CDR3 runs to 18 residues. V dropped 4 bases and J dropped 1 base, with 17 bases sitting between them. CDR1 SEHNR and CDR2 FQNEAQ come from the germline V gene (reference sequence). The chain's CDR3 is CASSWGPLTGSGANVLTF. As DNA, the CDR3 is TGTGCCAGCAGCTGGGGCCCTTTAACCGGGTCTGGGGCCAACGTCCTGACTTTC.

The count of this clone is one. This chain joins TRBV10-3 and TRBJ2-5; the D gene is possibly TRBD2 (5 bases). The V end was cut by 0 bases, the J end by 5 bases, with 13 bases between. Germline assignment: CDR1 ENHRY and CDR2 SYGVKD. CDR3 length equals 15 residues. The CDR3 reads CAISESKEDAETQYF. The CDR3 bases are TGTGCCATCAGTGAGTCGAAGGAGGACGCGGAGACCCAGTACTTC.

The chain is built from TRBV30 and TRBJ1-1, with 9 bases matching TRBD1. In germline, CDR1 is GTSNPN, CDR2 SVGIG (reference sequence). The CDR3 consists of 16 residues. V trimming: 0 bases; J trimming: 1 base; junction bases outside the gene matches: 6. CDR3 loop: CAWSVHSGQGNTEAFF. The CDR3 region has the DNA TGTGCCTGGAGTGTACACTCGGGACAGGGGAACACTGAAGCTTTCTTT.

Written as DNA, the CDR3 is TGCGCCAGCAGCCAAGGGACCTGGAGAGGAAATGAAAAACTGTTTTTT. Its protein product is CASSQGTWRGNEKLFF. The chain employs TRBV4-1 and TRBJ1-4; D uncertain. The V gene's germline CDR1 is MGHRA and CDR2 YSYEKL. Trimming removed 1 base at V and 5 bases at J, with 14 bases between. The CDR3 sequence is 16 residues long.

The chain recombines TRBV6-5 with TRBJ1-4; D is undetermined. Germline V lookup: CDR1 MNHEY, CDR2 SVGAGI. V was pared by 10 bases and J by 3 bases, with 12 bases between. This CDR3 comprises 13 residues. The CDR3 region is CATAGVANEKLFF. In nucleotides, the CDR3 is TGTGCCACCGCCGGGGTGGCTAATGAAAAACTGTTTTTT.

The chain recombines TRBV9 with TRBJ2-5; 13 bases align to TRBD2. The CDR3 consists of 16 residues. Germline V gene sequence: CDR1 SGDLS, CDR2 YYNGEE. After removal of 0 bases from V and 8 bases from J, the junction contained 7 bases not matched to a gene. In DNA, the CDR3 is TGTGCCAGCAGCGTAGGAGGGGGACTAGCGGGAAGCACCCAGTACTTC. Protein: CASSVGGGLAGSTQYF.